This T cell receptor (beta chain) was observed in a study of blood T cell repertoires in COVID-19. Overall study context: Sources were T cells, B-cell-depleted T cells, or PBMCs; the material itself was cDNA or gDNA.

The authors' processing: The assay estimated nucleated cells by amplifying reference gene primers. Libraries were prepared by immunoSEQ multiplex PCR; TCRdb keeps only in-frame clonotypes and omits some of them. That table gives V, J and clone size, and the DNA gave D and trimming. The sample lists hundreds of thousands of clones; around 90% were seen once. Trimming took off 1 base at V and 7 bases at J, with 15 bases between the two ends. The CDR3 consists of 14 residues. Germline-derived CDR1 and CDR2 are SGDLS and YYNGEE. Input material: peripheral blood. The chain joins TRBV9 to TRBJ2-7; possibly TRBD1 for D (7 bases). The receptor was isolated from a young man with active or convalescent COVID-19. The DNA of the CDR3 is TGTGCCAGCAGCGTAAGCTCAGGGGGGCAAGAGCAGTACTTC. Residues: CASSVSSGGQEQYF. The whole variable domain, filled in from reference TRBV9 and TRBJ2-7, reads DSGVTQTPKHLITATGQRVTLRCSPRSGDLSVYWYQQSLDQGLQFLIQYYNGEERAKGNILERFSAQQFPDLHSELNLSSLELGDSALYFCASSVSSGGQEQYFGPGTRLTVT.